This T cell receptor (beta chain) was sequenced for a study of blood T cell repertoires in COVID-19. A few counts support this clone. Trimming pared 0 bases from V and 2 bases from J, leaving 12 bases between. Germline V lookup: CDR1 SGHRS, CDR2 YFSETQ. The CDR3 runs 15 residues. How the authors handled the data: Amplified reference gene primers provided the basis for estimating nucleated cell counts. Only in-frame clones appear in the TCRdb table, and some are missing; sequencing was by immunoSEQ multiplex PCR. The D gene and trimming were derived from the DNA, and the V and J assignments and clone size from that table. Here the sample spans roughly 25,000 clones, roughly 80% being singletons.

Sequenced material: peripheral blood. This chain uses TRBV5-1 with TRBJ2-7; perhaps TRBD1 as D (6 bases). The origin of this receptor is a woman of 80 years or more with acute or convalescent COVID-19. DNA of the CDR3: TGCGCCAGCAGCTTGGAACCGGGACACACCTACGAGCAGTACTTC. Its translation is CASSLEPGHTYEQYF.